The subject of this entry is one TCR beta chain. Antigen specificity is unknown. TCRdb's table, derived via immunoSEQ multiplex PCR, lists solely in-frame clones and lacks some. The sample has roughly 150,000 clones; around 90% are singletons. This sample was taken from a study of T cell responses to AZD1222 COVID-19 vaccine. Points from the study as a whole: Two AZD1222 doses significantly raised spike-specific TCR breadth and depth over controls. Reportedly, nearly half the spike-specific TCRs target unmutated variant regions.

V was shortened by 2 bases and J by 8 bases, with 18 bases between the two germline ends. The germline V gene has CDR1 MNHEY and CDR2 SVGAGI. CDR3 size: 15 residues. The material sequenced was peripheral blood, taken 28 days after the second AZD1222 dose. The chain is built from TRBV6-5 and TRBJ1-2; D gene ambiguous. This TCR came from an adult who received the AZD1222 COVID-19 vaccine. Written as DNA, the CDR3 is TGTGCCAGCAGTTACCAGATTACCGGGATGCGAGGCTACACCTTC. This gives the protein CASSYQITGMRGYTF.